A single sample is the source of the 5 T cell receptor beta chains below, sequenced in a study of shared clonotypes between healthy human individuals. The repertoire was sequenced with immunoSEQ multiplex PCR; TCRdb's copy has only in-frame clones and lacks some. This table has approximately 2.4 million clones, about 94% appearing once. Sequences were obtained from naive CD4+ T cells sorted from blood. As for subset: CD45RA+ positively selected. All receptors derive from a man between 18 and 35 years old in good health.

The rearrangement joins TRBV6-5 to TRBJ1-1; D is unresolved. The germline V and J ends were trimmed by 6 bases and 0 bases, with 14 bases remaining between them. Looked up from germline, CDR1 is MNHEY and CDR2 is SVGAGI. There are 15 residues in the CDR3. The CDR3 loop reads CASSPVGTVNTEAFF. DNA for the CDR3: TGTGCCAGCAGCCCCGTCGGCACGGTGAACACTGAAGCTTTCTTT.

V gene TRBV19 combines with J gene TRBJ1-1; TRBD1 aligns across 9 bases. The CDR3 is 16 amino acids. The J segment lost 6 bases and the V segment lost 5 bases, leaving 13 bases of the junction unmatched. Germline V gene lookup returns CDR1 LNHDA and CDR2 SQIVND (reference sequence). The CDR3 protein is CASSSRQGGLSAEAFF. DNA of the CDR3: TGTGCCAGTAGTTCACGACAGGGGGGTCTCAGCGCTGAAGCTTTCTTT.

The V call is TRBV30, the J call TRBJ1-2, with unresolved D. The germline V gene has CDR1 GTSNPN and CDR2 SVGIG (reference sequence). Trimming removed 3 bases at V and 5 bases at J, with 25 bases between. CDR3 length: 17 residues. This CDR3 is CAWSFWEGSTLGYGYTF. CDR3 nucleotide sequence: TGTGCCTGGAGCTTCTGGGAGGGATCGACGTTGGGGTATGGCTACACCTTC. The full variable domain, in which reference TRBV30 and TRBJ1-2 provide the parts outside the CDR3, is SQTIHQWPATLVQPVGSPLSLECTVEGTSNPNLYWYRQAAGRGLQLLFYSVGIGQISSEVPQNLSASRPQDRQFILSSKKLLLSDSGFYLCAWSFWEGSTLGYGYTFGSGTRLTVV.

This clone has more than one count but fewer than ten. This chain links TRBV2 with TRBJ2-7, with TRBD1 as a possible D gene (5 bases). The CDR3 is made up of 14 amino acids. V lost 1 base to trimming and J lost 3 bases, with 10 bases between them. Germline V lookup: CDR1 SNHLY, CDR2 FYNNEI. The CDR3 reads CASSEVLGHYEQYF. CDR3 nucleotides: TGTGCCAGCAGTGAAGTATTGGGGCACTACGAGCAGTACTTC.

On this clone: The same CDR3 also results from other DNA sequences found in this sample. The J gene is TRBJ1-6, the V gene TRBV18; no reliable D call. The CDR3 length is 12 residues. CDR1 is KGHSH, CDR2 LQKENI, per germline. Trimming pared 3 bases from V and 3 bases from J, leaving 0 bases between. In DNA form, the CDR3 reads TGTGCCAGCTCACCCTATAATTCACCCCTCCACTTT. Its protein product is CASSPYNSPLHF. Full variable domain (remainder filled in from reference TRBV18 and TRBJ1-6): NAGVMQNPRHLVRRRGQEARLRCSPMKGHSHVYWYRQLPEEGLKFMVYLQKENIIDESGMPKERFSAEFPKEGPSILRIQQVVRGDSAAYFCASSPYNSPLHFGNGTRLTVT.